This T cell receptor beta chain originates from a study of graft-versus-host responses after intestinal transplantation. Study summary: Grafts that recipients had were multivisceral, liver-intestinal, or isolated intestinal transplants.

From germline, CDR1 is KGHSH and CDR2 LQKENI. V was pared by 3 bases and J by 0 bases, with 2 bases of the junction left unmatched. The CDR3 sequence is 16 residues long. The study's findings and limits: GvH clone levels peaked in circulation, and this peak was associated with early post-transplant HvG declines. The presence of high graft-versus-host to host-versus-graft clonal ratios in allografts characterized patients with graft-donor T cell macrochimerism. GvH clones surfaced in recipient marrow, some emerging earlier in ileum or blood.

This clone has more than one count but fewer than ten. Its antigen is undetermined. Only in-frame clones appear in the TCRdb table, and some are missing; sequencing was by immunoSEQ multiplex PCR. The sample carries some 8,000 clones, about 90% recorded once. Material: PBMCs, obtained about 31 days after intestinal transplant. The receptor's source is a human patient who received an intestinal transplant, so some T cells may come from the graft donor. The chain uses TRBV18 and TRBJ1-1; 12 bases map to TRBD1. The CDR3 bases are TGTGCCAGCTCACCGGGGACAGGGGGCATGAACACTGAAGCTTTCTTT. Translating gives CASSPGTGGMNTEAFF.